This T cell receptor beta chain was captured in a study of identical twins. Using its own MiXCR run on the 5' RACE reads, TCRdb lists one record per CDR3 protein. The top ten clones hold about 0.27% of a sample with some 1,600,000 distinct CDR3 sequences, about 31% of them seen once. CDR1 is ENHRY, CDR2 SYGVKD, per germline. The CDR3 is made up of 13 amino acids. Concerning this clonotype itself: Antigen unknown. Being one base from a much bigger clone, this may be a read error.

Study-level findings and limits: There were fewer insertions in abundant cord blood beta clonotypes, but memory repertoires showed no such pattern. Twins' surplus sharing was weaker for beta out-of-frame sequences. The study based its conclusions on cross-sectional statistical analysis and did not follow the same donors. Possibly, invariant MAIT and iNKT cells partly confounded zero-insertion analyses.

The origin of this receptor is a newborn girl in good health. The V gene is TRBV10-3, the J gene TRBJ2-5, with a possible D match to TRBD2 (5 bases). With the DNA end fitting TRBJ2-1 better, the J assignment may be wrong. Sequencing used cord blood. The CDR3 is CAIRDGLQETQFF. For the CDR3, the DNA is TGTGCCATCAGGGACGGACTCCAAGAGACCCAGTTCTTC.